A selection of T cell receptor beta chains follows, all from one sample in a study of cytomegalovirus exposure and HLA in healthy donors. The data were produced by immunoSEQ multiplex PCR, yet TCRdb's version contains in-frame clones alone and is incomplete. The repertoire holds 150,000 to 200,000 clones, with roughly 87% as singletons. Sequencing used PBMCs. Source of these receptors: a girl younger than two in good health and CMV-seronegative. Both conserved end residues are part of each CDR3. Only some rows state a clone size, as once, few, many or a class for expanded clones.

abundance: -
v_gene: TRBV9
CDR3aa: CASSGYNGATGELFF

abundance: -
v_gene: TRBV25-1
CDR3aa: CASSDLGATAYGYTF

abundance: once
v_gene: TRBV29-1
CDR3aa: CSVKTGTSGNTIYF

abundance: -
v_gene: TRBV7-2
CDR3aa: CASSLVRQLAGDNEQFF

abundance: once
v_gene: TRBV7-6
CDR3aa: CASSLSPGFTDTQYF

abundance: -
v_gene: TRBV6-5
CDR3aa: CASTTGGADGKTQYF

abundance: -
v_gene: TRBV27
CDR3aa: CASSVGLEYNEQFF

abundance: -
v_gene: TRBV7-2
CDR3aa: CASSLDVGGNYGYTF

abundance: -
v_gene: TRBV19
CDR3aa: CASSIPDRPYTF

abundance: -
v_gene: TRBV6-5
CDR3aa: CASSYRWDRDYEQYF

abundance: -
v_gene: TRBV2
CDR3aa: CASTSVGSGISYNEQFF

abundance: -
v_gene: TRBV7-9
CDR3aa: CASSLGTVNEKLFF

abundance: -
v_gene: TRBV27
CDR3aa: CASSFRTDYGYTF

abundance: once
v_gene: TRBV7-9
CDR3aa: CASSLRGTGGYEQYF

abundance: -
v_gene: TRBV30
CDR3aa: CAWSAGEGTEAFF

abundance: -
v_gene: TRBV4-1
CDR3aa: CASSQDSSPNEQFF

abundance: -
v_gene: TRBV7-3
CDR3aa: CASSTEPGVRDYTF

abundance: -
v_gene: TRBV7-2
CDR3aa: CASSLQSGQGSNEQYF

abundance: -
v_gene: TRBV9
CDR3aa: CASSARGTSGQTQYF

abundance: -
v_gene: TRBV29-1
CDR3aa: CSVEVHRGRRNTEAFF

abundance: few
v_gene: TRBV27
CDR3aa: CASSTGTSGRAGNEQFF

abundance: -
v_gene: TRBV5-1
CDR3aa: CASSKGTDTQYF

abundance: -
v_gene: TRBV6-1
CDR3aa: CASRENTGGAGEQYF

abundance: -
v_gene: TRBV7-9
CDR3aa: CASSLGEPPNEQFF

abundance: -
v_gene: TRBV4-1
CDR3aa: CASSHRDGFLGGAFF

abundance: few
v_gene: TRBV7-6
CDR3aa: CASSLGALAWDTQYF

abundance: -
v_gene: TRBV5-1
CDR3aa: CASSPGTQNTGELFF

abundance: -
v_gene: TRBV9
CDR3aa: CATLSGFTDTQYF

abundance: once
v_gene: TRBV5-6
CDR3aa: CASSFGRDSPQYF

abundance: -
v_gene: TRBV11-3
CDR3aa: CASSLIAGGTYNEQFF

abundance: few
v_gene: TRBV2
CDR3aa: CASSGHNTEAFF

abundance: once
v_gene: TRBV4-3
CDR3aa: CASSQDGLANEQFF

abundance: -
v_gene: TRBV13
CDR3aa: CASSPSAGLISSYNEQFF

abundance: -
v_gene: TRBV7-3
CDR3aa: CSSSLTGEGIQYF

abundance: -
v_gene: TRBV13
CDR3aa: CASSESKSPLHF

abundance: -
v_gene: TRBV18
CDR3aa: CASSPGENTGELFF

abundance: -
v_gene: TRBV4-2
CDR3aa: CASSLSSGPSSYNEQFF

abundance: -
v_gene: TRBV4-3
CDR3aa: CASSQDRGGYYGYTF

abundance: -
v_gene: TRBV4-3
CDR3aa: CASSQDYRSSGNEQFF

abundance: -
v_gene: TRBV10-3
CDR3aa: CAITSGNEQFF

abundance: -
v_gene: TRBV29-1
CDR3aa: CSVEDMEGANNEQFF

abundance: few
v_gene: TRBV10-3
CDR3aa: CAISETDSSGANVLTF

abundance: -
v_gene: TRBV7-6
CDR3aa: CASSPYLSAREVYEQYF

abundance: -
v_gene: TRBV6-1
CDR3aa: CASLQGIFSNQPQHF

abundance: -
v_gene: TRBV29-1
CDR3aa: CSVGGQPNTEAFF

abundance: -
v_gene: TRBV6-5
CDR3aa: CASSYSGISGQPQHF

abundance: -
v_gene: TRBV6-5
CDR3aa: CASSYSKAGSYEQYF

abundance: -
v_gene: TRBV27
CDR3aa: CASSLRDSYQPQHF